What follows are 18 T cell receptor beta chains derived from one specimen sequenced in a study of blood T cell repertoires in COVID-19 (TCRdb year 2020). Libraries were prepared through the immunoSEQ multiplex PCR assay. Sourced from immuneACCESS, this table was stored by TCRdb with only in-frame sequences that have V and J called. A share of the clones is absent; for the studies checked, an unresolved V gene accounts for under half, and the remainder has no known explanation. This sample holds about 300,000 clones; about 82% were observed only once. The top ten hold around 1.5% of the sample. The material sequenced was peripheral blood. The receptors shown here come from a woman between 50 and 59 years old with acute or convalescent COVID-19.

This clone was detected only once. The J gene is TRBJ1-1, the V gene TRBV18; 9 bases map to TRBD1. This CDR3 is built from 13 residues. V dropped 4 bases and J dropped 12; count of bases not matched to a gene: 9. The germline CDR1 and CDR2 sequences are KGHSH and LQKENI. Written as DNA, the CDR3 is TGTGCCAGCTCACTCAATGGACAGGGGAGTACTTTCTTT. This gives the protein CASSLNGQGSTFF.

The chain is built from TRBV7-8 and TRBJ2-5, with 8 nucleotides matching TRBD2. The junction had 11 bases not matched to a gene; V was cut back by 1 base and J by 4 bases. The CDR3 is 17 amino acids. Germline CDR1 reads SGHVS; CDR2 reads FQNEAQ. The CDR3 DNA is TGTGCCAGCAGCTTAGGGGGGGCAGCGGGAGCCCCAGAGACCCAGTACTTC. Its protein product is CASSLGGAAGAPETQYF. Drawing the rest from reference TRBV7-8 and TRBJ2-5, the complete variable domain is GAGVSQSPRYKVAKRGQDVALRCDPISGHVSLFWYQQALGQGPEFLTYFQNEAQLDKSGLPSDRFFAERPEGSVSTLKIQRTQQEDSAVYLCASSLGGAAGAPETQYFGPGTRLLVL.

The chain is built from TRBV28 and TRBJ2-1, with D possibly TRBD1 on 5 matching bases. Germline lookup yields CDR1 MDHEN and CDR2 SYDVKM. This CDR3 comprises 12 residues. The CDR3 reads CEIRGRGNEQFF. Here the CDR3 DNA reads TGTGAAATAAGGGGAAGAGGAAATGAGCAGTTCTTC.

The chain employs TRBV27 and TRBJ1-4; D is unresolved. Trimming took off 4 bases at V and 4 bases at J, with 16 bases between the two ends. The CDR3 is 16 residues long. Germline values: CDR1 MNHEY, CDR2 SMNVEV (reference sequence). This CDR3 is CASSSSLGRSNEKLFF. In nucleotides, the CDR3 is TGTGCCAGCAGTTCATCCTTGGGTAGGAGTAATGAAAAACTGTTTTTT.

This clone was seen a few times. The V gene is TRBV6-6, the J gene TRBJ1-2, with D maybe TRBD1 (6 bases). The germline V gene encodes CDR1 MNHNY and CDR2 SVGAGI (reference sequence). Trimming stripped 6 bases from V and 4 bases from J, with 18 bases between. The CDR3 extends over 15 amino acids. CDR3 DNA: TGTGCCAGCAGCCCGCCGGGGGGGCGCAGCTATGGCTACACCTTC. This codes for CASSPPGGRSYGYTF.

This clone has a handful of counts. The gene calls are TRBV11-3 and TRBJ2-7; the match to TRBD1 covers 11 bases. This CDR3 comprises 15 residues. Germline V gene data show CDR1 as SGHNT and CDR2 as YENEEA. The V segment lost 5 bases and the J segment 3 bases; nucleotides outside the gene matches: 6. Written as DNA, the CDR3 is TGTGCCAGCAGCCCCGGGACAGGGGGATTCTACGAGCAGTACTTC. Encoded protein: CASSPGTGGFYEQYF. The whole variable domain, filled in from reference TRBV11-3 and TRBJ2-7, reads EAGVVQSPRYKIIEKKQPVAFWCNPISGHNTLYWYLQNLGQGPELLIRYENEEAVDDSQLPKDRFSAERLKGVDSTLKIQPAELGDSAVYLCASSPGTGGFYEQYFGPGTRLTVT.

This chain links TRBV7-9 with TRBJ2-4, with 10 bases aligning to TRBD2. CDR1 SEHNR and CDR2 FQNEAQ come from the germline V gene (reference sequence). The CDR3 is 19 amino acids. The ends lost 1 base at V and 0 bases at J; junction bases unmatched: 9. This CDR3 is CASSLVGLAELLAKNIQYF. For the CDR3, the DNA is TGTGCCAGCAGCTTAGTAGGACTAGCGGAGCTACTAGCCAAAAACATTCAGTACTTC.

CDR3 protein: CASSGEKSSGNTIYF. For the CDR3, the DNA is TGTGCCAGCAGCGGGGAGAAGAGCTCTGGAAACACCATATATTTT. The V call is TRBV7-9, the J call TRBJ1-3; no clear D gene. V was clipped by 5 bases and J by 0 bases, with 11 bases between them. Germline V gene lookup returns CDR1 SEHNR and CDR2 FQNEAQ (reference sequence). The CDR3 consists of 15 residues.

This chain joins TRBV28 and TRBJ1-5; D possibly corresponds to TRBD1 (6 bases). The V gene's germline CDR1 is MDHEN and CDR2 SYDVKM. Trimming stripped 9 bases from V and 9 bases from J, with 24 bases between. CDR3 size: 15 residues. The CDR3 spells CASIGGRARQRPQHF. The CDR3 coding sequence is TGTGCCAGTATAGGGGGTCGGGCTCGGCAGCGGCCCCAGCATTTT.

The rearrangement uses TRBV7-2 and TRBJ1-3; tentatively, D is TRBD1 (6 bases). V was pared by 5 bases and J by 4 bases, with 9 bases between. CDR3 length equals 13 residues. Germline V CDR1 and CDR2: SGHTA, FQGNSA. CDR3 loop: CASSRQVGNTIYF. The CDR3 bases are TGTGCCAGCAGCCGACAGGTCGGAAACACCATATATTTT.

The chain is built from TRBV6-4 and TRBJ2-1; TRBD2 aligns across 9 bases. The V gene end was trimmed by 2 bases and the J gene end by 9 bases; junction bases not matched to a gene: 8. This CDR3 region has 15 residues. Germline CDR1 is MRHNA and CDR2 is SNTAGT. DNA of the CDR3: TGTGCCAGCAGTGACGCGGGAGGGCTATGGGGTGAGCAGTTCTTC. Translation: CASSDAGGLWGEQFF.

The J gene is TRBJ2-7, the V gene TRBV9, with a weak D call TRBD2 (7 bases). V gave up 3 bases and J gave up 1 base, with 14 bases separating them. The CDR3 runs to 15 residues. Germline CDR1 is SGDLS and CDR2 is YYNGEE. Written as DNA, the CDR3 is TGTGCCAGCAGCGCGGGGGGCACCAGATCCTACGAGCAGTACTTC. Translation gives CASSAGGTRSYEQYF.

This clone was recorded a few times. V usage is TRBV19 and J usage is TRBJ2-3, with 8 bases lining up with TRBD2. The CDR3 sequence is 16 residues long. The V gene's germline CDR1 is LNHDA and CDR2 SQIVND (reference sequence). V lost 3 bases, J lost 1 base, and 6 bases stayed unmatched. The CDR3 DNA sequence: TGTGCCAGTAGTATCATCTCAGCGGGAGGCACAGATACGCAGTATTTT. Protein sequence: CASSIISAGGTDTQYF. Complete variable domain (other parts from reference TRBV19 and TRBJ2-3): DGGITQSPKYLFRKEGQNVTLSCEQNLNHDAMYWYRQDPGQGLRLIYYSQIVNDFQKGDIAEGYSVSREKKESFPLTVTSAQKNPTAFYLCASSIISAGGTDTQYFGPGTRLTVL.

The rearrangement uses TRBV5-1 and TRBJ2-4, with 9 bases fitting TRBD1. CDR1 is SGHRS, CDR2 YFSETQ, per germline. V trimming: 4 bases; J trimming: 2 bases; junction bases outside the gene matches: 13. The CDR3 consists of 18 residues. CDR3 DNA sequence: TGCGCCAGCAGCGTTACGGGACAGGGTTTTTTACCCAAAAACATTCAGTACTTC. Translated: CASSVTGQGFLPKNIQYF.

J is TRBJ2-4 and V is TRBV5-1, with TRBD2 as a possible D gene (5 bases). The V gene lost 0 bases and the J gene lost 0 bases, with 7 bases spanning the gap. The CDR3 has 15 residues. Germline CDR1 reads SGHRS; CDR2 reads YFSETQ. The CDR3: CASSLAAVAKNIQYF. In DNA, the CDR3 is TGCGCCAGCAGCTTGGCAGCGGTAGCCAAAAACATTCAGTACTTC.

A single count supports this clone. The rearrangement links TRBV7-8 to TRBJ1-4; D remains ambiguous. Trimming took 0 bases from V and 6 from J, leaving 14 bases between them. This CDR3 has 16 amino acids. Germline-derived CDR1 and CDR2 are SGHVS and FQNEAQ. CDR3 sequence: CASSLAAGRNHEKLFF. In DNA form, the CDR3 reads TGTGCCAGCAGCTTAGCGGCCGGGAGGAACCATGAAAAACTGTTTTTT.

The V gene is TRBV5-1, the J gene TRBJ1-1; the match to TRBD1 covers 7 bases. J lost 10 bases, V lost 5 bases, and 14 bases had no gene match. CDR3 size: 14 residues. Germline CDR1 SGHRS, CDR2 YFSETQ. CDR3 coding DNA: TGCGCCAGCAGTTCTAGAACAGGGGAGAGAGGAGCTTTCTTT. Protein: CASSSRTGERGAFF. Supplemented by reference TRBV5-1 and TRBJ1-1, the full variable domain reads KAGVTQTPRYLIKTRGQQVTLSCSPISGHRSVSWYQQTPGQGLQFLFEYFSETQRNKGNFPGRFSGRQFSNSRSEMNVSTLELGDSALYLCASSSRTGERGAFFGQGTRLTVV.

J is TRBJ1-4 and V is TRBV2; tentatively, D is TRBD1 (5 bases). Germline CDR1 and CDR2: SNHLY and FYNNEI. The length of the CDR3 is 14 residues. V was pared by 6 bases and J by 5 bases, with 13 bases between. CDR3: CASSPGGSNEKLFF. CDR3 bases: TGTGCCAGCAGCCCCGGGGGGTCGAATGAAAAACTGTTTTTT. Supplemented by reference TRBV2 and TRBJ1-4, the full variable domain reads EPEVTQTPSHQVTQMGQEVILRCVPISNHLYFYWYRQILGQKVEFLVSFYNNEISEKSEIFDDQFSVERPDGSNFTLKIRSTKLEDSAMYFCASSPGGSNEKLFFGSGTQLSVL.